This T cell receptor beta chain was obtained from a study of blood T cell repertoires in COVID-19. The wider study: Specimens from acute and convalescent COVID-19 originated in the United States, Italy and Spain. Sources were T cells, B-cell-depleted T cells, or PBMCs; the material itself was cDNA or gDNA.

Sequenced by immunoSEQ multiplex PCR; TCRdb stores in-frame clones only, minus some. Of fewer than 250,000 clones detected, approximately 88% appear once; the ten largest clones hold 5.5% to 8%. CDR1 and CDR2 (germline): MNHEY, SMNVEV (reference sequence). The CDR3 spans 13 residues. Trimming left V 0 bases short and J 4 bases short, with 6 bases between. The origin of this receptor is a man in his 60s who had recovered from COVID-19. The rearrangement joins TRBV27 to TRBJ2-5; D is undetermined. The material sequenced was peripheral blood. The DNA of the CDR3 is TGTGCCAGCAGTTTATCGATTAGAGAGACCCAGTACTTC. Translation gives CASSLSIRETQYF.